This T cell receptor (beta chain) appears in the sequencing data of a study of T cells in localized non-small cell lung cancer. Study results and caveats: Adjacent lung had a median about 60 of the 100 largest tumor clones.

This table comes from immunoSEQ multiplex PCR, and its TCRdb copy is limited to in-frame clones, with some not included. Among roughly 2,700 clones listed, around 28% were seen once. As regards this clone: The antigen is not known.

Specimen: normal lung tissue next to the tumor, collected before any cancer treatment. This clonotype was obtained from a man between 40 and 75 years old with stage I lung adenocarcinoma.

The CDR3 region is CSALRYGSYNEQFF. CDR3 nucleotides: TGCAGCGCGCTCAGGTATGGATCCTACAATGAGCAGTTCTTC. V is TRBV29-1 and J is TRBJ2-1, with D hard to call. V was cut by 7 bases and J by 1 base, with 14 bases left in between. CDR3 size: 14 residues. CDR1 and CDR2 from the germline V gene are SQVTM and ANQGSEA.